The 6 T cell receptor beta chains below all came from one sample that was sequenced in a study of blood T cell repertoires in COVID-19. Clones were sequenced by immunoSEQ multiplex PCR, and TCRdb holds only the in-frame ones, with some missing. Counted here are approximately 100,000 clones, approximately 89% occurring once; the ten biggest clones make up over 0.95%. Sequencing used peripheral blood. All receptors derive from a man in his 60s with acute or convalescent COVID-19.

A single count supports this clone. V gene TRBV10-3 combines with J gene TRBJ2-7; 9 nucleotides agree with TRBD2. Looked up from germline, CDR1 is ENHRY and CDR2 is SYGVKD. CDR3 length equals 17 residues. V lost 0 bases, J lost 5 bases, and 11 bases stayed unmatched. CDR3 coding DNA: TGTGCCATCAGTGAGTCAACATCGGCGGGAGGGCCGAACGAGCAGTACTTC. It encodes CAISESTSAGGPNEQYF.

The rearrangement joins TRBV10-3 to TRBJ1-5; D ambiguous. Germline lookup yields CDR1 ENHRY and CDR2 SYGVKD. The length of the CDR3 is 14 residues. V was shortened by 2 bases and J by 4 bases, with 9 bases between the two germline ends. The DNA for the CDR3 is TGTGCCATCAGTGAGGGTCGGGTTAATCAGCCCCAGCATTTT. Its translation: CAISEGRVNQPQHF.

This rearrangement joins TRBV28 to TRBJ2-5, with D maybe TRBD1 (6 bases). Germline CDR1 and CDR2: MDHEN and SYDVKM. V was trimmed by 5 bases and J by 4 bases, leaving 14 bases between them. CDR3 length: 14 amino acids. The CDR3 is CASSPNLGGETQYF. Written as DNA, the CDR3 is TGTGCCAGCAGTCCCAACTTAGGGGGAGAGACCCAGTACTTC.

In DNA, the CDR3 is TGTGCCAGCAGCCTAACAGGGTACGGCTACACCTTC. Its translation: CASSLTGYGYTF. This chain joins TRBV28 and TRBJ1-2; a weak D match, TRBD1 (6 bases). Germline V gene sequence: CDR1 MDHEN, CDR2 SYDVKM. The CDR3 loop spans 12 amino acids. V was clipped by 6 bases and J by 8 bases, with 13 bases between them.

CDR3 nucleotide sequence: TGTTCCACAGGGGGCGACGGGTACAATGAGCAGTTCTTC. It encodes CSTGGDGYNEQFF. The V gene is TRBV2, the J gene TRBJ2-1; 9 bases are a match to TRBD1. CDR1 SNHLY and CDR2 FYNNEI come from the germline V gene. The CDR3 length is 13 residues. Full variable domain (rest looked up from reference TRBV2 and TRBJ2-1): EPEVTQTPSHQVTQMGQEVILRCVPISNHLYFYWYRQILGQKVEFLVSFYNNEISEKSEIFDDQFSVERPDGSNFTLKIRSTKLEDSAMYFCSTGGDGYNEQFFGPGTRLTVL.

The chain employs TRBV11-3 and TRBJ2-1; TRBD2 matches at 12 bases. Trimming at V came to 5 bases and at J to 7 bases, leaving 6 bases not matched to a gene. Germline lookup yields CDR1 SGHNT and CDR2 YENEEA. This CDR3 has 15 amino acids. The DNA of the CDR3 is TGTGCCAGCAGCGCGGGACTAGCGGGTGGGAATGAGCAGTTCTTC. Translation: CASSAGLAGGNEQFF.